One T cell receptor (beta chain) is described in this entry. No antigen is known for it. Base qualities are missing; no much larger clone stands one base away. The source of the sample is a study of blood T cell repertoires in COVID-19 (dated by TCRdb to the early 2020s). For context, the study as a whole: The collaborator samples originated in the United States, Italy and Spain and spanned the acute and convalescent phases of COVID-19. A freely available public database, intended as a resource for researchers studying the immune response to SARS-CoV-2, is where the repertoires were released. HLA class I and class II types, where available, came from metadata supplied by the sample provider rather than from assay-based typing. The dataset comprised deeply sampled blood TCRbeta repertoires from subjects exposed to, actively infected with, or recovered from COVID-19. Samples came from the ongoing ImmuneRACE study (first 160 participants) plus 1,254 subjects from 6 global collaborators. Nearly every sample came with metadata listing a de-identified subject ID, COVID-19 status, age in years and sex. The prospective study material was composed of cDNA or gDNA derived from T cells, B-cell-depleted T cells, or PBMCs.

Whole blood was collected in K2EDTA tubes by collaborating institutions according to the institutions' own protocols. For TCRbeta analysis, collaborators shipped samples in one of three forms: frozen whole blood, isolated PBMCs, or DNA extracted from either of those sample types. Overall results and qualifications from the work: How much clinical and demographic metadata was included differed by source and by participant, and the metadata was provided uncurated.

The immunoSEQ Assay, a bias-controlled multiplex PCR, was used to amplify TCRbeta CDR3 regions from genomic DNA. In the paper's pipeline: The number of nucleated cells in each sample was estimated from the amplification of reference gene primers within the assay. To quantify the absolute abundance of each unique TCRbeta CDR3 rearrangement, sequence reads were collapsed and filtered. For each sample, productive Simpson clonality was calculated by taking the square root of Simpson's diversity index across productive rearrangements. TCRdb stores this immuneACCESS table with in-frame sequences only. Part of the clones is absent; in the studies checked, under half of the shortfall reflects unresolved V genes, and no reason is known for the rest. The V and J calls and clone size come from that table; D and trimming were worked out from the DNA. In all, the sample holds around 100,000 clones, and approximately 85% of those were seen once. The ten largest account for 9.5% to 10% of the sample.

Including the terminal cysteine and phenylalanine, the CDR3 comprises 11 residues. CDR3 DNA only is kept here, 33 bases in frame from base 1. The germline V gene encodes CDR1 DFQATT and CDR2 SNEGSKA (reference sequence). The germline ends are 5 bases apart after V is trimmed by 5 bases and J by 1 base. The specimen sequenced was peripheral blood. This clonotype originated in a man in his forties with active or convalescent COVID-19. This chain joins TRBV20-1 to TRBJ1-1, with the D gene not clear enough to name. The DNA sequence is given as TGCAGTGCTTGGAGGAACACTGAAGCTTTCTTT. Translation gives CSAWRNTEAFF.